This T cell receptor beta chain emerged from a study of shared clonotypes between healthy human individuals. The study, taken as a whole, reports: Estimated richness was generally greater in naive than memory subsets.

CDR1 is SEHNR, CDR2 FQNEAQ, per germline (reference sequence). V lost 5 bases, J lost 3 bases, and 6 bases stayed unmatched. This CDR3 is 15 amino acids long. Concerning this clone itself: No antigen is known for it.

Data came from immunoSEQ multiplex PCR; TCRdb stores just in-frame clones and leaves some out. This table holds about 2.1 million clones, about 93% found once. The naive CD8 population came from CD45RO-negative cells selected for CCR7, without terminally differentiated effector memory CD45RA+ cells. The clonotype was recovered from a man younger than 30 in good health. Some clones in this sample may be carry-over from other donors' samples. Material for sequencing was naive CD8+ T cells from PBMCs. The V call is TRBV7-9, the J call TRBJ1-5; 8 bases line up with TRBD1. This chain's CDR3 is CASSPDRGYNQPQHF. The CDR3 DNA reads TGTGCCAGCAGCCCTGACAGGGGTTACAATCAGCCCCAGCATTTT.